This record concerns one TCR beta chain sequence. What it binds is unknown. TCRdb's table, derived via immunoSEQ multiplex PCR, lists solely in-frame clones and lacks some. The sample lists around 64,000 clones; about 90% were seen once. The sample comes from a study of OX40 agonist ivuxolimab in advanced cancers. The overall study: Given to patients was ivuxolimab, an agonistic anti-OX40 (CD134) antibody. Study-level findings and limits: Low normalized T-cell clonal expansion was also seen in some nonresponders.

Trimming pared 4 bases from V and 5 bases from J, leaving 20 bases between. The germline V gene has CDR1 SGDLS and CDR2 YYNGEE. The CDR3 length is 16 residues. This receptor was identified in an adult with an advanced solid tumor such as melanoma, head and neck, liver or kidney cancer. This chain uses TRBV9 with TRBJ2-3; possibly TRBD2 for D (5 bases). Source: CD4+ or CD8+ T cells sorted from blood, taken in a trial of the OX40 agonist ivuxolimab. CDR3 region: CASSLDSGAGIDTQYF. In DNA form, the CDR3 reads TGTGCCAGCAGCCTGGACTCGGGCGCGGGTATAGATACGCAGTATTTT. The complete variable domain, with remaining parts taken from reference TRBV9 and TRBJ2-3, reads DSGVTQTPKHLITATGQRVTLRCSPRSGDLSVYWYQQSLDQGLQFLIQYYNGEERAKGNILERFSAQQFPDLHSELNLSSLELGDSALYFCASSLDSGAGIDTQYFGPGTRLTVL.